This TCR beta chain came from a study of blood T cells in healthy people across ages. About this clonotype: Its specificity is unknown.

Study-wide findings and caveats: Expanded clonotype changes were possibly confounded by unknown donor CMV status.

For the second PCR, which ran for about 7 to 11 cycles, a sample-barcoded 5' primer and a J-beta primer mix were used. TCRdb recomputed calls from the 5' RACE reads with MiXCR, one row per CDR3 protein. The sample carries around 790,000 distinct CDR3 sequences, approximately 44% recorded once. The V gene end was trimmed by 6 bases and the J gene end by 6 bases; junction bases not matched to a gene: 13. Germline CDR1 SQVTM, CDR2 ANQGSEA. There are 15 residues in the CDR3. Isolating PBMCs gave at least 6 million of these cells per sample. The chain recombines TRBV29-1 with TRBJ1-5; 8 bases are a match to TRBD1. This TCR derives from a man in his sixties in good health. The specimen sequenced was blood. CDR3 bases: TGCAGCGTACCCGGGACAGGAAAGGATGGTCAGCCCCAGCATTTT. It translates to CSVPGTGKDGQPQHF. The variable domain in full, completed from reference TRBV29-1 and TRBJ1-5, reads SAVISQKPSRDICQRGTSLTIQCQVDSQVTMMFWYRQQPGQSLTLIATANQGSEATYESGFVIDKFPISRPNLTFSTLTVSNMSPEDSSIYLCSVPGTGKDGQPQHFGDGTRLSIL.